Given below is one T cell receptor (beta chain) in context. CDR3 size: 15 residues. J lost 5 bases, V lost 3 bases, and 3 bases had no gene match. CDR1 LGHDT and CDR2 YNNKEL come from the germline V gene (reference sequence). Seattle's enrolled individuals joined amid active infection and were then monitored longitudinally. The data derive from a study of blood T cell repertoires in COVID-19. The method was immunoSEQ multiplex PCR; TCRdb's version includes in-frame clones alone and lacks a portion of them. The table lists 200,000 to 250,000 clones, over 75% of them singletons. This TCR was sampled from a woman between 70 and 85 years old with COVID-19, enrolled during active disease. The rearrangement joins TRBV3-1 (or the pseudogene TRBV3-2) to TRBJ2-2; TRBD2 aligns across 10 bases. Input material: peripheral blood. The CDR3 reads CASSHSGRRTGELFF. In nucleotides, the CDR3 is TGTGCCAGCAGCCATAGCGGGAGGAGAACCGGGGAGCTGTTTTTT.